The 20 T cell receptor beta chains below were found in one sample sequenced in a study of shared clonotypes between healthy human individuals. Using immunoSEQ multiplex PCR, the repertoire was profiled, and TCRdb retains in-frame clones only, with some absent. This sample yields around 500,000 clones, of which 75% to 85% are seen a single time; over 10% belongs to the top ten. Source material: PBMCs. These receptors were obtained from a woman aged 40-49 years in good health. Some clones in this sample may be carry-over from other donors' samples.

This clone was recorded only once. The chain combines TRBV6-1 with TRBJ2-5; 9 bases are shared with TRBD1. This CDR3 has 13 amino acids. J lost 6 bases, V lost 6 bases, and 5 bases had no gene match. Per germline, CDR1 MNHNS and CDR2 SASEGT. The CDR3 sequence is CASRRQGGKTQYF. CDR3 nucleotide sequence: TGTGCCAGCAGAAGACAGGGGGGTAAGACCCAGTACTTC.

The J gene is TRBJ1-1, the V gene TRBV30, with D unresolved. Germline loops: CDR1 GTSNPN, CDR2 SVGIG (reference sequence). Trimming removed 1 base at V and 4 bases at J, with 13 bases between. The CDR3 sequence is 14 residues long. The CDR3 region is CAWSAENQLTEAFF. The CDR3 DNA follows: TGTGCCTGGAGTGCAGAAAACCAACTCACTGAAGCTTTCTTT.

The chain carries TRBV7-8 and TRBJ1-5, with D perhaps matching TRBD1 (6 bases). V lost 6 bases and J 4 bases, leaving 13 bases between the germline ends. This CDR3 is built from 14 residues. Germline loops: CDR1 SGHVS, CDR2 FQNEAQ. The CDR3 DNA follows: TGTGCCAGCAGTGAGGAACAGGGTAATCAGCCCCAGCATTTT. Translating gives CASSEEQGNQPQHF.

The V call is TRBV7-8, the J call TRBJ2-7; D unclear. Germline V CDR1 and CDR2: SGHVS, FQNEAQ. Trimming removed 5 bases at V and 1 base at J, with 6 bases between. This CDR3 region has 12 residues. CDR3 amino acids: CASSPHSYEQYF. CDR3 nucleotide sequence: TGTGCCAGCAGCCCCCATTCCTACGAGCAGTACTTC.

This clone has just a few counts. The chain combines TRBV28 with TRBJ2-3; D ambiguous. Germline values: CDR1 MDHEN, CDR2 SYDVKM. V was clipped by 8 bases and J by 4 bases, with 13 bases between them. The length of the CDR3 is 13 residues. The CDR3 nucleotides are TGTGCCAGCGCCACAAGGAGATCAGATACGCAGTATTTT. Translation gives CASATRRSDTQYF.

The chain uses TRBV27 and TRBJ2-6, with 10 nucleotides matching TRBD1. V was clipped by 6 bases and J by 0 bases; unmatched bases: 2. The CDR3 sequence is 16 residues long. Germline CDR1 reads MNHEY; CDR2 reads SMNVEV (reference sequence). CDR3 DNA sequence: TGTGCCAGCAGAAGGACAGGGGGCTCTGGGGCCAACGTCCTGACTTTC. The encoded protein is CASRRTGGSGANVLTF.

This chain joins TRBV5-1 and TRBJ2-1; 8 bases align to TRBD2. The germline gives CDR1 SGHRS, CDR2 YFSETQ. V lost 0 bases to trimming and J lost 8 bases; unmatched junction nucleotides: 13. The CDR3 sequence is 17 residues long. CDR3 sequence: CASSLAPDQREFHEQFF. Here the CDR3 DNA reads TGCGCCAGCAGCTTGGCCCCTGATCAGCGGGAGTTCCATGAGCAGTTCTTC.

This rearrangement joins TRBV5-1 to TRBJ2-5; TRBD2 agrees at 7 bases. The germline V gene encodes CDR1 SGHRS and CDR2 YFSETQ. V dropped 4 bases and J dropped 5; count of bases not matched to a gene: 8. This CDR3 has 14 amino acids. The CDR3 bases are TGCGCCAGCAGCCCCACTAGCGTCGGGGAGACCCAGTACTTC. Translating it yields CASSPTSVGETQYF.

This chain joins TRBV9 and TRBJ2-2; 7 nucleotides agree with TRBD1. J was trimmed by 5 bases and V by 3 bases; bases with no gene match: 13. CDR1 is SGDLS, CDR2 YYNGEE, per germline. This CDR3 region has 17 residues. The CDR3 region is CASSARRDSLSTGELFF. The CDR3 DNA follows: TGTGCCAGCAGCGCCAGACGGGACAGCTTGTCTACCGGGGAGCTGTTTTTT.

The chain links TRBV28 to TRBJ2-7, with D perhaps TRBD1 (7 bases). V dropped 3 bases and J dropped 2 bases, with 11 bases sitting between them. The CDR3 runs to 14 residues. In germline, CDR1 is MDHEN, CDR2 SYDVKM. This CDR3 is CASSLGRGAYEQYF. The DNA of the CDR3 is TGTGCCAGCAGTTTGGGCAGGGGGGCCTACGAGCAGTACTTC.

The CDR3 DNA follows: TGTGCCAGCAGCCCGGGGGTAGAGCAGTTCTTC. Protein: CASSPGVEQFF. The chain has TRBV7-6 and TRBJ2-1; TRBD2 is a possible D gene (6 bases). Germline loops: CDR1 SGHVS, CDR2 FNYEAQ. This CDR3 has 11 amino acids. The V end was cut by 5 bases, the J end by 10 bases, with 9 bases between.

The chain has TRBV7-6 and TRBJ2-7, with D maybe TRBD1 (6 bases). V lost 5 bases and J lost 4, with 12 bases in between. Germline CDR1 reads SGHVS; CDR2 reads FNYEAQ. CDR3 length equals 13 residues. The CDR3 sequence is CASSHGQTYEQYF. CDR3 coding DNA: TGTGCCAGCAGCCACGGACAGACTTACGAGCAGTACTTC.

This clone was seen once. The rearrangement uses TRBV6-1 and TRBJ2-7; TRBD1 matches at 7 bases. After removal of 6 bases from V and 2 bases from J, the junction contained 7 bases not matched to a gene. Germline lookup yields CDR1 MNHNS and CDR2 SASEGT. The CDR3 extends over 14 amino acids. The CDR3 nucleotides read TGTGCCAGCAGAAGGGGACAGCTGACCTACGAGCAGTACTTC. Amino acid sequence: CASRRGQLTYEQYF.

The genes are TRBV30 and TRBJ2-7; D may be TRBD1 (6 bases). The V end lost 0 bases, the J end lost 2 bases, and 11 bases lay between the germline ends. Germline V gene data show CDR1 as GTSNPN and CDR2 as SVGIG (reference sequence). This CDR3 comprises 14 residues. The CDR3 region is CAWSVRAGAYEQYF. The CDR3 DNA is TGTGCCTGGAGTGTAAGGGCAGGGGCCTACGAGCAGTACTTC.

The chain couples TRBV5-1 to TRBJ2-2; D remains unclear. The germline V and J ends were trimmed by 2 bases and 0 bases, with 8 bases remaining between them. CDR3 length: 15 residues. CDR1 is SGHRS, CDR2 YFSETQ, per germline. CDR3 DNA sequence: TGCGCCAGCAGCTTCGCGGTGACGAACACCGGGGAGCTGTTTTTT. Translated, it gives CASSFAVTNTGELFF.

The CDR3 DNA follows: TGCGCCAGCGGAGGACAGGGAGGACAGCCCCAGCATTTT. Residues: CASGGQGGQPQHF. V usage is TRBV4-1 and J usage is TRBJ1-5; 8 bases are shared with TRBD1. The junction had 7 bases not matched to a gene; V was cut back by 8 bases and J by 7 bases. Germline values: CDR1 MGHRA, CDR2 YSYEKL. The CDR3 is 13 residues long.

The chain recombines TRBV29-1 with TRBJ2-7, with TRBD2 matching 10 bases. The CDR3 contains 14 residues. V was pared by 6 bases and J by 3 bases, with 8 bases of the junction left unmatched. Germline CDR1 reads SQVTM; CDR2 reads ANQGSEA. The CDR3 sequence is CSVATSGAYYEQYF. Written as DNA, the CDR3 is TGCAGCGTAGCTACTAGCGGGGCCTACTACGAGCAGTACTTC.

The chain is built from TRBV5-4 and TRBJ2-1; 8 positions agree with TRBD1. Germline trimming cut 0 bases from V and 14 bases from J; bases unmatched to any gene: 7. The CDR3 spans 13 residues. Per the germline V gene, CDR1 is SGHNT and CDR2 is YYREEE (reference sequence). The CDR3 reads CASSLAGMTGEFF. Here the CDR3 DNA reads TGTGCCAGCAGCTTGGCGGGGATGACAGGGGAGTTCTTC.

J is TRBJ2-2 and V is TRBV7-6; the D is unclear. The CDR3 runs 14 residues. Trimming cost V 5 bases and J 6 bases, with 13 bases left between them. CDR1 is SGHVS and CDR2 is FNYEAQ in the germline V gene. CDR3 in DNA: TGTGCCAGCAGCCCCCGGGCAAACCCCGGGGAGCTGTTTTTT. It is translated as CASSPRANPGELFF.

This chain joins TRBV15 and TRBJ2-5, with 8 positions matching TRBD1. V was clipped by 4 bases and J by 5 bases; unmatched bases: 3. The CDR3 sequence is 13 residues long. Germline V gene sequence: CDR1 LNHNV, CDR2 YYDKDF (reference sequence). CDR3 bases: TGTGCCACCAGCACGGCAGGGGGCGAGACCCAGTACTTC. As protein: CATSTAGGETQYF. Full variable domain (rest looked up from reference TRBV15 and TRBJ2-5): DAMVIQNPRYQVTQFGKPVTLSCSQTLNHNVMYWYQQKSSQAPKLLFHYYDKDFNNEADTPDNFQSRRPNTSFCFLDIRSPGLGDTAMYLCATSTAGGETQYFGPGTRLLVL.